This TCR beta chain appears in the sequencing data of a study of cytomegalovirus exposure and HLA in healthy donors. Remarks on this clone: Its antigen is unidentified.

Germline assignment: CDR1 SNHLY and CDR2 FYNNEI. The CDR3 spans 14 residues. With 6 bases clipped from V and 2 bases from J, the junction kept 7 bases outside the gene matches. Findings and caveats of the study: Compared with the roughly 700-donor mean, an Asian-associated ancestry cluster reportedly had fewer N-insertions, according to a later analysis. In a later analysis, specific HLA alleles were associated with about 18,000 TCR beta sequences at a 0.05 false discovery rate.

Researchers ran the PCR with 60 Vbeta and 13 Jbeta primers. Method: immunoSEQ multiplex PCR; TCRdb's copy keeps in-frame clones and lacks some. The data contain roughly 220,000 clones, 82% of them seen just once; the ten biggest clones take up about 2.5%. The source material was PBMCs. The clonotype comes from a woman aged 40 to 50 in good health and CMV-seronegative. The V and J genes are TRBV2 and TRBJ2-7; TRBD1 agrees at 7 bases. The CDR3 nucleotides read TGTGCCAGCAGGGAAACAGGGGATCCCTACGAGCAGTACTTC. Its protein product is CASRETGDPYEQYF.